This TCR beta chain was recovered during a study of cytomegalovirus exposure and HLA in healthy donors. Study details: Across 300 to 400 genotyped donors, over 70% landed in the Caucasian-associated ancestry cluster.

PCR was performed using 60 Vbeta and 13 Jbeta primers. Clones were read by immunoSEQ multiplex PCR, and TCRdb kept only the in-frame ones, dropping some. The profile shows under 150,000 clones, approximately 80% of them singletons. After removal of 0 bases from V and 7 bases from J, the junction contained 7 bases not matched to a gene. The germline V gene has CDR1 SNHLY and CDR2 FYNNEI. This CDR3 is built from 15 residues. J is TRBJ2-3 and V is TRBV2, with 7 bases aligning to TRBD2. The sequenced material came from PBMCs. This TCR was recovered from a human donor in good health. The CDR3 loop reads CASSEAGTTGYTQYF. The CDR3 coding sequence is TGTGCCAGCAGTGAAGCGGGGACTACCGGTTATACGCAGTATTTT. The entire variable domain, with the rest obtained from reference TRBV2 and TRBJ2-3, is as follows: EPEVTQTPSHQVTQMGQEVILRCVPISNHLYFYWYRQILGQKVEFLVSFYNNEISEKSEIFDDQFSVERPDGSNFTLKIRSTKLEDSAMYFCASSEAGTTGYTQYFGPGTRLTVL.